This record concerns one T cell receptor beta chain sequence. These data come from a study of blood T cell repertoires in COVID-19. Overall study: In each case, the material was cDNA or gDNA derived from T cells, B-cell-depleted T cells, or PBMCs.

Residents of about two dozen US areas, aged roughly 18 to 90 years, made up the participants. Participants had their cohort set by participant-reported clinical history. Cohort 3 donors were reported recovered after two negative PCRs, clearance, or symptom resolution. Using immunoSEQ multiplex PCR, the repertoire was profiled, and TCRdb retains in-frame clones only, with some absent. Altogether approximately 290,000 clones are present, approximately 85% being singletons, with the ten largest covering roughly 4.3%. V shed 4 bases and J 3 bases; nucleotides not matched to a gene: 5. Germline values: CDR1 SNHLY, CDR2 FYNNEI. CDR3 length: 14 residues.

The receptor's source is a woman in her twenties or thirties who had recovered from COVID-19. Sequencing was done on a sample of PBMCs or T cells enriched from blood (not recorded which). This chain uses TRBV2 with TRBJ1-2; 7 bases are a match to TRBD1. CDR3 nucleotide sequence: TGTGCCAGCAGTGCCGTTGGACAGGACTATGGCTACACCTTC. It translates to CASSAVGQDYGYTF.